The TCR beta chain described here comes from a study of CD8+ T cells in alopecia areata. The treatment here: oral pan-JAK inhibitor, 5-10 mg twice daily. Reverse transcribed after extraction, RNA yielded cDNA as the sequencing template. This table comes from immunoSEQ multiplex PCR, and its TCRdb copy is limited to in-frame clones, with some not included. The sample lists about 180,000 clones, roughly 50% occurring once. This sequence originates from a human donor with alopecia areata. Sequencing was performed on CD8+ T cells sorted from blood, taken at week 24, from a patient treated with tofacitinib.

The CDR3 sequence: CSVSVPDYEQYF. The CDR3 nucleotides read TGCAGCGTTTCAGTACCCGACTACGAGCAGTACTTC. V usage is TRBV29-1 and J usage is TRBJ2-7, with unresolved D. Trimming pared 5 bases from V and 3 bases from J, leaving 11 bases between. Germline CDR1 and CDR2: SQVTM and ANQGSEA. CDR3 length: 12 residues.